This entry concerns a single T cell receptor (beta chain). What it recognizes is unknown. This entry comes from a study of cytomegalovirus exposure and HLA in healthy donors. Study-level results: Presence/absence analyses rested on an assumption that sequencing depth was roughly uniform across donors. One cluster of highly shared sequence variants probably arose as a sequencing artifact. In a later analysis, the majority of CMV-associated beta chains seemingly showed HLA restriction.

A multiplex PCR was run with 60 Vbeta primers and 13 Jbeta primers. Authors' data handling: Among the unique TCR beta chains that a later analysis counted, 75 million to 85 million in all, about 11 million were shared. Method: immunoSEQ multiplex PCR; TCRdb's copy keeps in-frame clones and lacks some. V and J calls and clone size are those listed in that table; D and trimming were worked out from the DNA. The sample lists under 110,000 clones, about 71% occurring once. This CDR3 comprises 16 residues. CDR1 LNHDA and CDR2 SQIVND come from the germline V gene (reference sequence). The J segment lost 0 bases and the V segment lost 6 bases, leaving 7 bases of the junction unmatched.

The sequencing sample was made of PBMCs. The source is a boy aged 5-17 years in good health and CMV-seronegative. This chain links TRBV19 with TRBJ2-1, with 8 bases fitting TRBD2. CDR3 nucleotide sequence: TGTGCCAGTAGAAATATAGCGGGAAGCTCCTACAATGAGCAGTTCTTC. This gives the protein CASRNIAGSSYNEQFF.